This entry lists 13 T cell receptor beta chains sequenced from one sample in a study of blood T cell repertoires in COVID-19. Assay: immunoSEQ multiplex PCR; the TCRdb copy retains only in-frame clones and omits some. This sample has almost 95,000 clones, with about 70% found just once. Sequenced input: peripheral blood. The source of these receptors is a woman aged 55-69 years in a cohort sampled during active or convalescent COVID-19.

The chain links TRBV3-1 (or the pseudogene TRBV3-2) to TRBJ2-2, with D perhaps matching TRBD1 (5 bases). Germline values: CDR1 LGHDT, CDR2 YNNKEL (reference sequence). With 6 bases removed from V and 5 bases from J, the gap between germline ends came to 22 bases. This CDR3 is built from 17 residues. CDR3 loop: CASRRVGAPLGTGELFF. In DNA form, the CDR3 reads TGTGCCAGCAGAAGAGTTGGGGCGCCCCTTGGGACCGGGGAGCTGTTTTTT.

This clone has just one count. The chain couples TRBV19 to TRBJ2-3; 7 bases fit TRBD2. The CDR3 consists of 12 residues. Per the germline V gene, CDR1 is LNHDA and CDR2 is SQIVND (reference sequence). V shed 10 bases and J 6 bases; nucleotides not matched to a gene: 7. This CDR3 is CAIKGTTDTQYF. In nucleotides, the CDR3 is TGTGCCATTAAAGGGACTACCGATACGCAGTATTTT.

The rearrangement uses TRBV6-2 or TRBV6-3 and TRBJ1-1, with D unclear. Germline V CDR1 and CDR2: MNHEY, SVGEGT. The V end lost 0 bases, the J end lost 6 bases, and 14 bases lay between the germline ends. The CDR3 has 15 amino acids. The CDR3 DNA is TGTGCCAGCAGTTACTCGAACCCAGGCTATCCTGAAGCTTTCTTT. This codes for CASSYSNPGYPEAFF.

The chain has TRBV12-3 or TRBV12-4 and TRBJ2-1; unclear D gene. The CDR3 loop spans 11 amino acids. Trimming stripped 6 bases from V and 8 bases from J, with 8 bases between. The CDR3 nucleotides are TGTGCCAGCAGGATGAGCGATGAGCAGTTCTTC. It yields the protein CASRMSDEQFF.

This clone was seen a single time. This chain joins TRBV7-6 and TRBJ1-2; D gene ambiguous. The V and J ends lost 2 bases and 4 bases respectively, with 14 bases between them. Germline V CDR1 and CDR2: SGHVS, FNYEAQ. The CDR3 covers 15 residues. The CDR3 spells CASSLFEGPAYGYTF. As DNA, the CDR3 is TGTGCCAGCAGCTTATTCGAGGGTCCTGCCTATGGCTACACCTTC.

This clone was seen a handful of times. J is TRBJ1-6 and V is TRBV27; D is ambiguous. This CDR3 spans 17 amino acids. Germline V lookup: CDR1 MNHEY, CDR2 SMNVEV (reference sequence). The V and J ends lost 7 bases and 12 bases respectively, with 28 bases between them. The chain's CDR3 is CASTRSGRPGGRGPLHF. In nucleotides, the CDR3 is TGTGCCAGCACTCGGTCAGGCCGTCCAGGAGGCCGTGGACCCCTCCACTTT.

The CDR3 loop is CASSLGGGADSPLHF. CDR3 bases: TGTGCCAGCAGCTTAGGTGGGGGGGCGGATTCACCCCTCCACTTT. The chain couples TRBV7-6 to TRBJ1-6; D is possibly TRBD1 (6 bases). CDR1 is SGHVS and CDR2 is FNYEAQ in the germline V gene. This CDR3 region has 15 residues. V was cut by 1 base and J by 8 bases, with 12 bases left in between.

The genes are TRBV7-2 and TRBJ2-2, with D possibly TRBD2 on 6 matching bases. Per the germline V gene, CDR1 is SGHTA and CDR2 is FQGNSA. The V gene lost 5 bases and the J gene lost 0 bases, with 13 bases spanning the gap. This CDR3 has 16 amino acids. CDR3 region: CASSVTGTPNTGELFF. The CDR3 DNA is TGTGCCAGCAGCGTCACCGGGACTCCGAACACCGGGGAGCTGTTTTTT.

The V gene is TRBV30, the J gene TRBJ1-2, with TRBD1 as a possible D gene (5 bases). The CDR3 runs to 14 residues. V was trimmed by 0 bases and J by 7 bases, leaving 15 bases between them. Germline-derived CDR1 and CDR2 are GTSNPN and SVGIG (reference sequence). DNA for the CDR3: TGTGCCTGGAGTGTTACGGGGGGAGGTGGTGGCTACACCTTC. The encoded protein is CAWSVTGGGGGYTF.

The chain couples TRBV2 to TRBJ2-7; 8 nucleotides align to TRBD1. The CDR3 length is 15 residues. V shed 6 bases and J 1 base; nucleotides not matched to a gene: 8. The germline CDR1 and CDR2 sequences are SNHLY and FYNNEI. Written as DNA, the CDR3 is TGTGCCAGCAGGGATTACCGGGACAGGTCCTACGAGCAGTACTTC. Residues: CASRDYRDRSYEQYF.

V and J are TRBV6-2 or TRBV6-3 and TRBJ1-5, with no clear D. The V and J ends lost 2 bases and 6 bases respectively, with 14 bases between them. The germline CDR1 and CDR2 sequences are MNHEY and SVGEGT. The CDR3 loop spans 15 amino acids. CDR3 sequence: CASSYLAASRQPQHF. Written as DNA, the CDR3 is TGTGCCAGCAGTTACCTGGCGGCTTCGCGTCAGCCCCAGCATTTT.

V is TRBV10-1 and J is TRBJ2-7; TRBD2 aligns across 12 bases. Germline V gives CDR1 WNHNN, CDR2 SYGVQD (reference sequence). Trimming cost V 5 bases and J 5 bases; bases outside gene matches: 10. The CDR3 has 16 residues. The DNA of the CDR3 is TGCGCCAGCAGTTCTAGCGGGGGGGCCAGGAGGAACGAGCAGTACTTC. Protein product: CASSSSGGARRNEQYF.

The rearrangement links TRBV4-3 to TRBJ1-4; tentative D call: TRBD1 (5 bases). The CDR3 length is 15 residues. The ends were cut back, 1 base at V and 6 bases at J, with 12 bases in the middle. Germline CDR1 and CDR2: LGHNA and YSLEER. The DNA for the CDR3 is TGCGCCAGCAGCCAAGGCAGGGTAGGGGATGAAAAACTGTTTTTT. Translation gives CASSQGRVGDEKLFF.